The 21 T cell receptor beta chains given below trace back to one sample, sequenced in a study of shared clonotypes between healthy human individuals. The repertoire was sequenced with immunoSEQ multiplex PCR; TCRdb's copy has only in-frame clones and lacks some. The sample includes around 500,000 clones, more than 75% of them seen just once. The sequenced sample consisted of PBMCs. These receptors all come from a woman between 40 and 55 years old in good health. Some clones in this sample may be carry-over from other donors' samples.

The genes are TRBV6-5 and TRBJ2-1; D possibly corresponds to TRBD2 (6 bases). V lost 5 bases, J lost 6 bases, and 14 bases lay in between. CDR1 and CDR2 from the germline V gene are MNHEY and SVGAGI. There are 14 residues in the CDR3. This chain's CDR3 is CASSRSTSSNEQFF. For the CDR3, the DNA is TGTGCCAGCAGTCGATCTACTAGCAGCAATGAGCAGTTCTTC.

The J gene is TRBJ2-3, the V gene TRBV5-1, with D perhaps assigned TRBD1 or TRBD2 (6 bases each). Germline values: CDR1 SGHRS, CDR2 YFSETQ. Trimming left V 7 bases short and J 2 bases short, with 17 bases between. The CDR3 has 15 amino acids. The CDR3 sequence: CASSWGAQNTDTQYF. The DNA of the CDR3 is TGCGCCAGCTCTTGGGGGGCCCAAAACACAGATACGCAGTATTTT.

In this sample, this clone turned up a few times. The J gene is TRBJ1-4, the V gene TRBV28, with D hard to call. The CDR3 totals 12 residues. In germline, CDR1 is MDHEN, CDR2 SYDVKM. V was pared by 1 base and J by 8 bases, with 5 bases between. CDR3 amino acids: CASSLSGEKLFF. As DNA, the CDR3 is TGTGCCAGCAGTTTATCCGGGGAAAAACTGTTTTTT.

The chain couples TRBV6-5 to TRBJ2-2; D is possibly TRBD1 (6 bases). Germline CDR1 and CDR2: MNHEY and SVGAGI. The CDR3 runs 15 residues. Trimming removed 8 bases from V and 2 bases from J, with 15 bases in between. This CDR3 is CASSSRDTNTGELFF. In nucleotides, the CDR3 is TGTGCCAGCTCATCACGGGACACAAACACCGGGGAGCTGTTTTTT.

The chain carries TRBV11-2 and TRBJ2-7; 8 nucleotides line up with TRBD1. The CDR3 has 15 amino acids. Losses at the gene ends were 5 bases for V and 3 bases for J; bases not matched to a gene: 9. Germline V gene lookup returns CDR1 SGHAT and CDR2 FQNNGV. CDR3 nucleotide sequence: TGTGCCAGCAGCCCTTCGGACAGGGCCAACTACGAGCAGTACTTC. It is translated as CASSPSDRANYEQYF. Supplemented by reference TRBV11-2 and TRBJ2-7, the full variable domain reads EAGVAQSPRYKIIEKRQSVAFWCNPISGHATLYWYQQILGQGPKLLIQFQNNGVVDDSQLPKDRFSAERLKGVDSTLKIQPAKLEDSAVYLCASSPSDRANYEQYFGPGTRLTVT.

The chain is built from TRBV5-1 and TRBJ1-1, with D possibly TRBD1 on 6 matching bases. V lost 0 bases and J lost 1, with 10 bases in between. The CDR3 contains 15 residues. Germline CDR1 reads SGHRS; CDR2 reads YFSETQ. The DNA of the CDR3 is TGCGCCAGCAGCTTGGACGGACAGAAGAACACTGAAGCTTTCTTT. Encoded protein: CASSLDGQKNTEAFF.

This clone was found once. The chain is built from TRBV19 and TRBJ1-5, with a tentative D call TRBD1 (5 bases). This CDR3 region has 13 residues. The ends were cut back, 9 bases at V and 0 bases at J, with 9 bases in the middle. Germline values: CDR1 LNHDA, CDR2 SQIVND (reference sequence). In DNA, the CDR3 is TGTGCCAGCGGGGCCTATAGCAATCAGCCCCAGCATTTT. Protein sequence: CASGAYSNQPQHF.

This rearrangement joins TRBV7-9 to TRBJ1-2, with a weak D call TRBD1 (5 bases). Germline loops: CDR1 SEHNR, CDR2 FQNEAQ (reference sequence). There are 13 residues in the CDR3. The V end lost 5 bases, the J end lost 5 bases, and 12 bases lay between the germline ends. CDR3 protein: CASSASGLYGYTF. The CDR3 nucleotides read TGTGCCAGCAGCGCATCAGGGTTGTATGGCTACACCTTC. Together with reference TRBV7-9 and TRBJ1-2, the CDR3 gives the full variable domain: DTGVSQNPRHKITKRGQNVTFRCDPISEHNRLYWYRQTLGQGPEFLTYFQNEAQLEKSRLLSDRFSAERPKGSFSTLEIQRTEQGDSAMYLCASSASGLYGYTFGSGTRLTVV.

CDR3 DNA: TGTGCCAGCAGCCTCACCAGGGTTGGAAAGACCCAGTACTTC. Translated, it gives CASSLTRVGKTQYF. The chain is built from TRBV7-6 and TRBJ2-5, with D possibly being TRBD1 (5 bases). Germline loops: CDR1 SGHVS, CDR2 FNYEAQ. CDR3 length: 14 residues. With 5 bases removed from V and 6 bases from J, the gap between germline ends came to 16 bases.

This chain uses TRBV5-4 with TRBJ2-5; D possibly corresponds to TRBD2 (6 bases). Trimming took off 2 bases at V and 0 bases at J, with 8 bases between the two ends. Germline assignment: CDR1 SGHNT and CDR2 YYREEE (reference sequence). This CDR3 has 14 amino acids. This CDR3 reads CASSLPGDQETQYF. The CDR3 nucleotides are TGTGCCAGCAGCTTACCGGGGGACCAAGAGACCCAGTACTTC.

The gene calls are TRBV7-8 and TRBJ2-3; TRBD2 is a possible D gene (7 bases). V lost 0 bases to trimming and J lost 6 bases, with 25 bases between them. Looked up from germline, CDR1 is SGHVS and CDR2 is FQNEAQ. The CDR3 runs 19 residues. The CDR3 DNA reads TGTGCCAGCAGCTTAGCCCTAGTGGGGGCGGGAGACGTAAGTGATACGCAGTATTTT. This gives the protein CASSLALVGAGDVSDTQYF.

The V call is TRBV20-1, the J call TRBJ1-2, with 7 bases that match TRBD1. Unmatched junction bases numbered 3, after V lost 6 bases and J lost 8 bases. This CDR3 region has 10 residues. Germline CDR1 and CDR2: DFQATT and SNEGSKA (reference sequence). CDR3 in DNA: TGCAGTGCGCCGGACAGGGGCTACACCTTC. Translated: CSAPDRGYTF.

This clone appeared many times. The rearrangement joins TRBV5-1 to TRBJ1-2; D gene ambiguous. The germline V gene encodes CDR1 SGHRS and CDR2 YFSETQ. This CDR3 contains 13 residues. With 1 base removed from V and 3 bases from J, the gap between germline ends came to 7 bases. This chain's CDR3 is CASSLRGDYGYTF. The CDR3 region has the DNA TGCGCCAGCAGCTTGAGAGGTGACTATGGCTACACCTTC.

The chain employs TRBV27 and TRBJ1-1; D is uncertain. This CDR3 has 14 amino acids. Trimming took 6 bases from V and 0 from J, leaving 11 bases between them. CDR1 is MNHEY, CDR2 SMNVEV, per germline (reference sequence). CDR3 protein: CASRPGGMNTEAFF. The CDR3, as DNA: TGTGCCAGCAGGCCGGGTGGGATGAACACTGAAGCTTTCTTT.

This chain connects TRBV15 to TRBJ2-2, with TRBD2 matching 11 bases. The CDR3 contains 18 residues. The trim removed 1 base at V and 1 base at J, leaving 5 bases unmatched. CDR1 and CDR2 (germline): LNHNV, YYDKDF (reference sequence). CDR3 sequence: CATSRAGLADQNTGELFF. The DNA for the CDR3 is TGTGCCACCAGCAGAGCGGGACTAGCGGATCAGAACACCGGGGAGCTGTTTTTT.

The CDR3 reads CASGLVHGIAPSYNEQFF. CDR3 bases: TGTGCTAGTGGTTTGGTACATGGGATCGCCCCCTCCTACAATGAGCAGTTCTTC. V and J are TRBV12-5 and TRBJ2-1; D is unresolved. CDR1 and CDR2 from the germline V gene are LGHNT and FRNRAP. Trimming pared 0 bases from V and 0 bases from J, leaving 15 bases between. This CDR3 comprises 18 residues.

The genes are TRBV4-2 and TRBJ2-1; 8 positions match TRBD2. Trimming took 3 bases from V and 1 from J; bases not matched to a gene: 2. The CDR3 sequence is 15 residues long. Germline V CDR1 and CDR2: LGHNA, YNFKEQ. The CDR3 DNA follows: TGTGCCAGCAGCCAGGCTAGCGGGTCCTACAATGAGCAGTTCTTC. Protein product: CASSQASGSYNEQFF.

V is TRBV4-2 and J is TRBJ2-7, with unresolved D. CDR1 LGHNA and CDR2 YNFKEQ come from the germline V gene. CDR3 length equals 13 residues. The V end was cut by 0 bases, the J end by 5 bases, with 8 bases between. The CDR3 region is CASSQDLGNEQYF. The CDR3 nucleotides read TGTGCCAGCAGCCAAGATTTAGGGAACGAGCAGTACTTC.

Concerning this clone: This likely came from a read error, as a far larger clone is one base away. The genes are TRBV4-3 and TRBJ1-4; TRBD1 matches at 10 bases. V dropped 3 bases and J dropped 7; count of bases not matched to a gene: 8. This CDR3 has 16 residues. Germline CDR1 reads LGHNA; CDR2 reads YSLEER. CDR3 protein: CASSQGQGQGFEKLFF. The CDR3 DNA reads as TGCGCCAGCAGCCAGGGCCAGGGACAGGGGTTTGAAAAACTGTTTTTT.

This chain joins TRBV20-1 and TRBJ2-1; D is unclear. Trimming cost V 3 bases and J 6 bases, with 6 bases left between them. Germline values: CDR1 DFQATT, CDR2 SNEGSKA (reference sequence). The CDR3 totals 11 residues. The CDR3 nucleotides are TGCAGTGCTAGTTTGAGCAATGAGCAGTTCTTC. Its translation is CSASLSNEQFF.

The rearrangement joins TRBV28 to TRBJ2-3; TRBD1 is a possible D gene (6 bases). The CDR3 extends over 14 amino acids. The V and J ends lost 10 bases and 1 base respectively, with 15 bases between them. Germline CDR1 reads MDHEN; CDR2 reads SYDVKM. CDR3 protein: CATRKQGGTDTQYF. CDR3 nucleotide sequence: TGTGCCACCCGGAAACAGGGTGGCACAGATACGCAGTATTTT. Full variable domain (remainder filled in from reference TRBV28 and TRBJ2-3): DVKVTQSSRYLVKRTGEKVFLECVQDMDHENMFWYRQDPGLGLRLIYFSYDVKMKEKGDIPEGYSVSREKKERFSLILESASTNQTSMYLCATRKQGGTDTQYFGPGTRLTVL.